Shown below are 30 T cell receptor beta chains from a single sample sequenced in a study of T cells in Graves' hyperthyroidism and ophthalmopathy. Amplified regions were TCR beta CDR3 sequences from RNA transcripts. First-round RT-PCR targeting the TCR CDR3 was performed with the HTBI primer set. One entry per CDR3 protein results from TCRdb running MiXCR on the multiplex PCR reads. In the table there are under 800,000 distinct CDR3 sequences, around 13% of which are singletons. The specimen was blood. The receptor source for this set is a woman under 30 with Graves' hyperthyroidism.

This clonotype occurred many times. One end of the junction fails to match germline, which may point to a read error. The gene calls are TRBV19 and TRBJ1-1; maybe TRBD1 (6 bases). The CDR3 runs 14 residues. Looked up from germline, CDR1 is LNHDA and CDR2 is SQIVND (reference sequence). The chain's CDR3 is CASRIGQSNTEAFF. In DNA, the CDR3 is TGTGCCAGTAGAATAGGACAGTCTAACACTGAAGCTTTCTTT. The variable domain in full, completed from reference TRBV19 and TRBJ1-1, reads DGGITQSPKYLFRKEGQNVTLSCEQNLNHDAMYWYRQDPGQGLRLIYYSQIVNDFQKGDIAEGYSVSREKKESFPLTVTSAQKNPTAFYLCASRIGQSNTEAFFGQGTRLTVV.

This clonotype was recorded at least ten times. The chain links TRBV29-1 to TRBJ2-7; D possibly uses TRBD1 or TRBD2 (5 bases each). Trimming removed 6 bases at V and 7 bases at J, with 13 bases between. This CDR3 region has 11 residues. CDR1 is SQVTM and CDR2 is ANQGSEA in the germline V gene. This CDR3 is CSVSSQGEQYF. DNA of the CDR3: TGCAGCGTCTCTAGCCAGGGAGAGCAGTACTTC.

This clonotype was observed at least ten times. The CDR3 DNA sequence: TGTGCCAGCAGCTTCCCTAGGACAGGGGTAGACTATGGCTACACCTTC. Amino acids: CASSFPRTGVDYGYTF. The chain has TRBV28 and TRBJ1-2; 9 nucleotides line up with TRBD1. V lost 6 bases, J lost 3 bases, and 11 bases stayed unmatched. The CDR3 runs to 16 residues. Looked up from germline, CDR1 is MDHEN and CDR2 is SYDVKM.

This chain uses TRBV7-2 with TRBJ1-3, with no clear D. Deletions cut 3 bases from V and 1 base from J, with 13 bases between. Germline V lookup: CDR1 SGHTA, CDR2 FQGNSA. The CDR3 totals 16 residues. The CDR3 region is CASSFPGPISGNTIYF. The CDR3 DNA sequence: TGTGCCAGCAGCTTTCCGGGCCCCATTTCTGGAAACACCATATATTTT.

This clonotype occurred a few times. J is TRBJ2-3 and V is TRBV28; unclear D gene. The ends were cut back, 2 bases at V and 5 bases at J, with 11 bases in the middle. Per the germline V gene, CDR1 is MDHEN and CDR2 is SYDVKM. This CDR3 is 14 amino acids long. The CDR3 here is CASSLGSSGDTQYF. CDR3 in DNA: TGTGCCAGCAGTTTAGGGTCTAGTGGAGATACGCAGTATTTT.

This clonotype has a count of ten or more. The rearrangement uses TRBV14 and TRBJ2-5; 10 bases fit TRBD2. The CDR3 is made up of 14 amino acids. Germline assignment: CDR1 SGHDN and CDR2 FVKESK. The J segment lost 2 bases and the V segment lost 10 bases, leaving 7 bases of the junction unmatched. The CDR3 reads CATGLADNQETQYF. CDR3 in DNA: TGTGCCACCGGACTAGCGGACAATCAAGAGACCCAGTACTTC.

The chain has TRBV7-8 and TRBJ1-3, with a tentative D call TRBD1 (6 bases). The V end lost 5 bases, the J end lost 14 bases, and 13 bases lay between the germline ends. Per the germline V gene, CDR1 is SGHVS and CDR2 is FQNEAQ. This CDR3 comprises 11 residues. The CDR3 DNA is TGTGCCAGCAGCGTACAGGGTTCAGTATATTTT. It specifies CASSVQGSVYF.

The chain combines TRBV28 with TRBJ2-6; D not resolved. V was cut by 4 bases and J by 2 bases, with 12 bases left in between. CDR3 length: 16 amino acids. CDR1 is MDHEN, CDR2 SYDVKM, per germline. CDR3 DNA sequence: TGTGCCAGCAGTTCGGCCACGTCGACTGGGGCCAACGTCCTGACTTTC. It is translated as CASSSATSTGANVLTF.

The rearrangement joins TRBV2 to TRBJ1-1; a weak D match, TRBD1 (6 bases). This CDR3 has 13 residues. CDR1 is SNHLY, CDR2 FYNNEI, per germline. V was pared by 0 bases and J by 10 bases, with 12 bases between. CDR3 DNA sequence: TGTGCCAGCAGTGAAGCCGGGGACATTCGAGCTTTCTTT. This encodes CASSEAGDIRAFF.

Regarding this clonotype: This may be a read error, as it is one base from a much larger clone. This chain uses TRBV4-1 with TRBJ2-7; TRBD1 matches 9 bases. This CDR3 has 16 amino acids. Germline values: CDR1 MGHRA, CDR2 YSYEKL. CDR3: CAGSQAPGTGSYEQYF. The CDR3 coding sequence is TGCGCCGGCAGCCAAGCCCCTGGGACAGGGTCCTACGAGCAGTACTTC.

This clonotype was seen at least ten times. The CDR3 region is CSVGPGLNTEAFF. CDR3 nucleotide sequence: TGCAGCGTTGGCCCTGGTCTGAACACTGAAGCTTTCTTT. The chain links TRBV29-1 to TRBJ1-1; D is ambiguous. CDR3 size: 13 residues. Trimming shortened V by 4 bases and J by 0 bases, and 9 bases separated the two germline ends. CDR1 is SQVTM, CDR2 ANQGSEA, per germline. Drawing the rest from reference TRBV29-1 and TRBJ1-1, the complete variable domain is SAVISQKPSRDICQRGTSLTIQCQVDSQVTMMFWYRQQPGQSLTLIATANQGSEATYESGFVIDKFPISRPNLTFSTLTVSNMSPEDSSIYLCSVGPGLNTEAFFGQGTRLTVV.

This clonotype appeared a few times. V is TRBV4-2 and J is TRBJ2-3; 7 bases are shared with TRBD2. V was pared by 6 bases and J by 2 bases, with 11 bases of the junction left unmatched. Germline CDR1 LGHNA, CDR2 YNFKEQ. The CDR3 runs 16 residues. The CDR3 DNA is TGTGCCAGCAGTCCTCTACTAGCGCCTATCACAGATACGCAGTATTTT. Protein sequence: CASSPLLAPITDTQYF.

This clonotype was seen many times. This sequence joins TRBV5-1 and TRBJ1-2; TRBD1 agrees at 8 bases. The germline CDR1 and CDR2 sequences are SGHRS and YFSETQ. With 4 bases clipped from V and 5 bases from J, the junction kept 4 bases outside the gene matches. CDR3 length equals 13 residues. The CDR3 is CASSPTGEYGYTF. CDR3 nucleotides: TGCGCCAGCAGCCCGACAGGGGAGTATGGCTACACCTTC.

This clonotype has just a few counts. The V and J genes are TRBV7-9 and TRBJ2-1; 9 bases fit TRBD2. J gave up 8 bases and V 1 base, and 3 bases lay outside the gene matches. The CDR3 contains 14 residues. The germline V gene has CDR1 SEHNR and CDR2 FQNEAQ (reference sequence). In nucleotides, the CDR3 is TGTGCCAGCAGCTTAGAGCGGGAGGAGGATGAGCAGTTCTTC. Its protein is CASSLEREEDEQFF.

There are a few counts of this clonotype. The chain carries TRBV7-8 and TRBJ2-7, with 9 nucleotides matching TRBD1. From germline, CDR1 is SGHVS and CDR2 FQNEAQ. Unmatched junction bases numbered 13, after V lost 10 bases and J lost 3 bases. This CDR3 has 15 residues. For the CDR3, the DNA is TGTGCCACTATCCCCCTTCAGGGACAGGGCTACGAGCAGTACTTC. Translating it yields CATIPLQGQGYEQYF.

The genes are TRBV7-9 and TRBJ2-4; 8 bases line up with TRBD1. The trim removed 4 bases at V and 3 bases at J, leaving 8 bases unmatched. This CDR3 has 16 amino acids. Germline assignment: CDR1 SEHNR and CDR2 FQNEAQ (reference sequence). The CDR3 DNA reads as TGTGCCAGCAGCTCGACAGGGGCGCCCGGCAAAAACATTCAGTACTTC. Its translation: CASSSTGAPGKNIQYF.

The chain is built from TRBV13 and TRBJ2-7, with D perhaps assigned TRBD1 or TRBD2 (5 bases each). The V end was cut by 2 bases, the J end by 4 bases, with 12 bases between. The length of the CDR3 is 14 residues. CDR1 is PRHDT and CDR2 is FYEKMQ in the germline V gene (reference sequence). DNA for the CDR3: TGTGCCAGCAGCTTATGGGGGAGAAGATACGAGCAGTACTTC. Translated, it gives CASSLWGRRYEQYF. Combining the CDR3 with reference TRBV13 and TRBJ2-7 gives the whole variable domain AAGVIQSPRHLIKEKRETATLKCYPIPRHDTVYWYQQGPGQDPQFLISFYEKMQSDKGSIPDRFSAQQFSDYHSELNMSSLELGDSALYFCASSLWGRRYEQYFGPGTRLTVT.

The rearrangement links TRBV24-1 to TRBJ2-1; 8 nucleotides match TRBD1. The CDR3 is 17 residues long. With V trimmed by 3 bases and J by 2 bases, 8 bases remained unmatched. Germline V gene data show CDR1 as KGHDR and CDR2 as SFDVKD. Here the CDR3 DNA reads TGTGCCACCAGTGATCCAGGACAGGGAAGGACCTACAATGAGCAGTTCTTC. Translated: CATSDPGQGRTYNEQFF.

The rearrangement joins TRBV9 to TRBJ2-2; D possibly corresponds to TRBD1 (6 bases). The CDR3 loop spans 17 amino acids. In germline, CDR1 is SGDLS, CDR2 YYNGEE. V was clipped by 0 bases and J by 4 bases, with 16 bases between them. The CDR3 sequence is CASSVASQGLGTGELFF. The DNA for the CDR3 is TGTGCCAGCAGCGTAGCCTCCCAGGGGCTTGGCACCGGGGAGCTGTTTTTT.

This clonotype occurred a few times. The rearrangement links TRBV11-1 to TRBJ1-4; 7 bases agree with TRBD1. J gave up 5 bases and V 5 bases, and 8 bases lay outside the gene matches. Germline CDR1 and CDR2: SGHAT and FQDESV (reference sequence). The CDR3 has 15 residues. The CDR3 spells CASSPAGQPNEKLFF. CDR3 in DNA: TGTGCCAGCAGCCCGGCGGGACAGCCCAATGAAAAACTGTTTTTT.

This clonotype was seen at least ten times. The rearrangement links TRBV19 to TRBJ1-1, with no clear D. With 3 bases removed from V and 11 bases from J, the gap between germline ends came to 16 bases. This CDR3 comprises 13 residues. Germline V gene sequence: CDR1 LNHDA, CDR2 SQIVND (reference sequence). CDR3 residues: CASSIGMVSRAFF. The CDR3 nucleotides read TGTGCCAGTAGTATCGGTATGGTAAGTCGTGCTTTCTTT.

This clonotype was recorded at least ten times. CDR3 bases: TGCGCCAGCAGTGAGGCAGGGATAAGCTCCTACAATGAGCAGTTCTTC. Protein: CASSEAGISSYNEQFF. The V gene is TRBV10-1, the J gene TRBJ2-1; weak D call: TRBD1 (5 bases). V lost 2 bases to trimming and J lost 0 bases, with 11 bases between them. This CDR3 has 16 amino acids. Looked up from germline, CDR1 is WNHNN and CDR2 is SYGVQD (reference sequence).

This clonotype was found a few times. V and J are TRBV15 and TRBJ2-7; 7 bases fit TRBD1. CDR3 length equals 15 residues. Trimming took 3 bases from V and 2 from J; bases not matched to a gene: 7. Germline CDR1 LNHNV, CDR2 YYDKDF (reference sequence). In DNA, the CDR3 is TGTGCCACCAGCAGGTTAAGGGGGCAAGCCTACGAGCAGTACTTC. Translating it yields CATSRLRGQAYEQYF.

On this clonotype: Germline is not matched at one junction end, which may reflect a read error. The chain has TRBV3-1 and TRBJ2-7; tentatively, D is TRBD2 (6 bases). The CDR3 extends over 13 amino acids. Germline lookup yields CDR1 LGHDT and CDR2 YNNKEL (reference sequence). The CDR3 region is CANSQRVTYEQYF. The CDR3 DNA reads TGTGCCAACAGCCAGCGGGTGACCTACGAGCAGTACTTC.

This clonotype occurred a few times. The chain uses TRBV19 and TRBJ1-5; tentatively, D is TRBD1 (6 bases). Germline loops: CDR1 LNHDA, CDR2 SQIVND (reference sequence). CDR3 length: 17 residues. Trimming removed 5 bases at V and 3 bases at J, with 20 bases between. The DNA of the CDR3 is TGTGCCAGTAGTCCTCCGAGGGGGGCAGCCATCAATCAGCCCCAGCATTTT. It specifies CASSPPRGAAINQPQHF. Filled out from reference TRBV19 and TRBJ1-5, the complete variable domain reads DGGITQSPKYLFRKEGQNVTLSCEQNLNHDAMYWYRQDPGQGLRLIYYSQIVNDFQKGDIAEGYSVSREKKESFPLTVTSAQKNPTAFYLCASSPPRGAAINQPQHFGDGTRLSIL.

This clonotype was counted only a few times. The V gene is TRBV15, the J gene TRBJ1-2; D remains unclear. The V and J ends lost 1 base and 8 bases respectively, with 23 bases between them. From germline, CDR1 is LNHNV and CDR2 YYDKDF (reference sequence). CDR3 length: 17 residues. CDR3 nucleotide sequence: TGTGCCACCAGCAGAGGGTTGACCCAGTTGGATGATTACGGCTACACCTTC. It encodes CATSRGLTQLDDYGYTF. Variable domain in full (rest from reference TRBV15 and TRBJ1-2): DAMVIQNPRYQVTQFGKPVTLSCSQTLNHNVMYWYQQKSSQAPKLLFHYYDKDFNNEADTPDNFQSRRPNTSFCFLDIRSPGLGDTAMYLCATSRGLTQLDDYGYTFGSGTRLTVV.

This clonotype was seen at least ten times. The chain has TRBV28 and TRBJ2-2, with D hard to call. V was clipped by 7 bases and J by 4 bases, with 7 bases between them. There are 12 residues in the CDR3. Germline V lookup: CDR1 MDHEN, CDR2 SYDVKM. The DNA of the CDR3 is TGTGCCAGCATAGGTGTCACCGGGGAGCTGTTTTTT. Encoded protein: CASIGVTGELFF.

There are many counts of this clonotype. V and J are TRBV3-1 and TRBJ1-2; 7 bases map to TRBD1. Germline V gene lookup returns CDR1 LGHDT and CDR2 YNNKEL (reference sequence). The CDR3 is 16 amino acids. The V and J ends lost 4 bases and 3 bases, in that order; junction bases with no gene match: 11. In nucleotides, the CDR3 is TGTGCCAGCAGCCCTCTGTTAGGGACAGAGGACTATGGCTACACCTTC. As protein: CASSPLLGTEDYGYTF.

In this sample, this clonotype turned up a few times. The J gene is TRBJ2-1, the V gene TRBV20-1, with 13 bases aligning to TRBD2. The germline CDR1 and CDR2 sequences are DFQATT and SNEGSKA (reference sequence). The CDR3 has 16 residues. J lost 4 bases, V lost 2 bases, and 5 bases had no gene match. CDR3 loop: CSARSGLAGVYNEQFF. Here the CDR3 DNA reads TGCAGTGCTAGAAGTGGACTAGCGGGAGTTTACAATGAGCAGTTCTTC.

The CDR3 here is CSAREGGGGYTF. For the CDR3, the DNA is TGCAGTGCTAGAGAAGGGGGTGGCGGCTACACCTTC. This chain connects TRBV20-1 to TRBJ1-2; D is possibly TRBD1 (6 bases). CDR3 length equals 12 residues. Germline CDR1 DFQATT, CDR2 SNEGSKA (reference sequence). The V end lost 0 bases, the J end lost 8 bases, and 10 bases lay between the germline ends.